This paragraph covers one TCR beta chain sequence. Its antigen is as yet unknown. What was sequenced were expressed TCRB transcripts, since all of the isolated RNA had been reverse transcribed. Assay: immunoSEQ multiplex PCR; the TCRdb copy retains only in-frame clones and omits some. The sample shows some 350,000 clones, approximately 12% of them seen only once. V dropped 8 bases and J dropped 3 bases, with 14 bases sitting between them. Germline values: CDR1 SEHNR, CDR2 FQNEAQ (reference sequence). The CDR3 is made up of 13 amino acids. This entry belongs to a study of beta chain features in type 1 diabetes. Background on the study: Examination covered some 99,000,000 sorted cells spanning all samples.

General study points: A greater similarity of naive, central memory and Treg TCRB repertoires was seen among patients than among healthy donors. Shortening that was moderate but significant affected the TCRB CDR3s of Type 1 diabetes patients in all four CD4+ subsets.

The V gene is TRBV7-9, the J gene TRBJ2-7; D is perhaps TRBD2 (5 bases). This sequence was found in a woman between 18 and 29 years old with type 1 diabetes. The material sequenced was naive CD4+ T cells from blood. The CDR3 is CASSPTNYYEQYF. As DNA, the CDR3 is TGTGCCAGCTCCCCGACTAATTACTACGAGCAGTACTTC. Filled out from reference TRBV7-9 and TRBJ2-7, the complete variable domain reads DTGVSQNPRHKITKRGQNVTFRCDPISEHNRLYWYRQTLGQGPEFLTYFQNEAQLEKSRLLSDRFSAERPKGSFSTLEIQRTEQGDSAMYLCASSPTNYYEQYFGPGTRLTVT.